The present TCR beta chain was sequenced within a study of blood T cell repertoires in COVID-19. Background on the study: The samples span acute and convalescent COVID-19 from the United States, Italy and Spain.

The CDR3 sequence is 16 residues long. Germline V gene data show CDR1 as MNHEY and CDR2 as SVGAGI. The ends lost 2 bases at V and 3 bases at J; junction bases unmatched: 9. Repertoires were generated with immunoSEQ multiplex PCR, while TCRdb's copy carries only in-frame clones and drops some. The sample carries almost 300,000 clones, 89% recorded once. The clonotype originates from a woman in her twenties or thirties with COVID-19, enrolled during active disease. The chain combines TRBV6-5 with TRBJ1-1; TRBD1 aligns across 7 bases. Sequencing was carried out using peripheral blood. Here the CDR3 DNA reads TGTGCCAGCAGTTACCGGGCCACAGGGGTATACACTGAAGCTTTCTTT. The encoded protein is CASSYRATGVYTEAFF.